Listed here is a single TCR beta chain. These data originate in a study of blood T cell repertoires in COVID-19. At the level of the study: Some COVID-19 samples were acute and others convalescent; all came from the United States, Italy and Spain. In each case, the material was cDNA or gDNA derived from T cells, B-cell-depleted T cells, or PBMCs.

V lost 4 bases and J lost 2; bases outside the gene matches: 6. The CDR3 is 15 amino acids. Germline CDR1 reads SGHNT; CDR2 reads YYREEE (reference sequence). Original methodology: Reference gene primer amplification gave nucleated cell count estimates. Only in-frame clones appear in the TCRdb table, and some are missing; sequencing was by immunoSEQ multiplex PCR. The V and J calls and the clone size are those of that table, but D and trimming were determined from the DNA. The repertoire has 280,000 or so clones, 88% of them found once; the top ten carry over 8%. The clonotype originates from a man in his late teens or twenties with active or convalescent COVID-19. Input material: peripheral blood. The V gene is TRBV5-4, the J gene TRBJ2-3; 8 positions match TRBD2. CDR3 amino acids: CASSHLLADTDTQYF. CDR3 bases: TGTGCCAGCAGCCACCTACTAGCGGACACAGATACGCAGTATTTT.